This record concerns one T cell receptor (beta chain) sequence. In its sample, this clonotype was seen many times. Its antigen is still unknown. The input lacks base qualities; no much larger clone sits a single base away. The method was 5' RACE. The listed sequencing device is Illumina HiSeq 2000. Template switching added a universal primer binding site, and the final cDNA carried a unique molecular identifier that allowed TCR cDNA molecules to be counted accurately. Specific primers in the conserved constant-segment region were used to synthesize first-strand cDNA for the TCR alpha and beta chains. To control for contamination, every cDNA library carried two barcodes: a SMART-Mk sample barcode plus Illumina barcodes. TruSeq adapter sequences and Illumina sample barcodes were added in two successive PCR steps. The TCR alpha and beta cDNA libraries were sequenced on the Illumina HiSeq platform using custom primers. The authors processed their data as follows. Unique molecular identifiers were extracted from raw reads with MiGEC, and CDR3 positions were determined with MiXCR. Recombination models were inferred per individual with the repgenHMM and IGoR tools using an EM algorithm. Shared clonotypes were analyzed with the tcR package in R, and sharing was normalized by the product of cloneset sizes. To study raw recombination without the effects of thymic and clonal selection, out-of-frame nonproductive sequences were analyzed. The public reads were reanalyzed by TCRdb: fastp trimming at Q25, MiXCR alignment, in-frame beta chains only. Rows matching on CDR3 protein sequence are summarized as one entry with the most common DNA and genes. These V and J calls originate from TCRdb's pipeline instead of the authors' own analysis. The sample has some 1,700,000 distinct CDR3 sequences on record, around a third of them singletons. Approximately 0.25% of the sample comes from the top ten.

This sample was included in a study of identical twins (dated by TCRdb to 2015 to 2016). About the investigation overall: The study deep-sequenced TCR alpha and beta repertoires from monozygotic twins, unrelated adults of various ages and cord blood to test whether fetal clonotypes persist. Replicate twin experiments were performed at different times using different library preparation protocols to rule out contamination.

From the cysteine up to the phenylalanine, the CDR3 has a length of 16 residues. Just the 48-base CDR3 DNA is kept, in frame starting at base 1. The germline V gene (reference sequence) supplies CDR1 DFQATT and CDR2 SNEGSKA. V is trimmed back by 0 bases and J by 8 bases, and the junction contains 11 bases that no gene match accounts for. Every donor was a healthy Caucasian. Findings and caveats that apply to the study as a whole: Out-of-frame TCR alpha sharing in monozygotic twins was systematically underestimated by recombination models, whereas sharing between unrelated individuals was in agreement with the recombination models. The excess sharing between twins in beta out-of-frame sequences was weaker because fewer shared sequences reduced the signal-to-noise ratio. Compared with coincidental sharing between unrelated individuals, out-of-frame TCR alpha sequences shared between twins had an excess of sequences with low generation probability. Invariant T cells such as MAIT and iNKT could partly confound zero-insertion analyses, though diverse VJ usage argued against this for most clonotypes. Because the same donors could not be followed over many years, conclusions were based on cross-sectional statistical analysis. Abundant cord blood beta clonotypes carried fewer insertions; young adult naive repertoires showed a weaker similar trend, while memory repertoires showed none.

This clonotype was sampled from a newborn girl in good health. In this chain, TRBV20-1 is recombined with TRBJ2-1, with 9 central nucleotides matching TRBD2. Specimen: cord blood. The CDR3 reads CSARDLAASGKDEQFF. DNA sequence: TGCAGTGCTAGAGATCTAGCGGCTAGCGGGAAGGATGAGCAGTTCTTC.